The 7 T cell receptor beta chains given below trace back to one sample, sequenced in a study of cytomegalovirus exposure and HLA in healthy donors (dated by TCRdb to 2015 to 2018). The library was built by means of the immunoSEQ multiplex PCR assay. The immuneACCESS repertoire file appears here via TCRdb, limited to in-frame rearrangements. These files lack a portion of the clones; in checked studies, under half of the deficit traces to unresolved V genes, and the cause of the others is not known. The sample records about 200,000 clones, 65% to 90% of which are singletons. Together, the top ten hold roughly 12% of the sample. Sequencing was done on a sample of PBMCs. The receptors were gathered from a woman aged 25 to 39 in good health and CMV-seropositive.

DNA of the CDR3: TGTGCCAGCAGTTACGGGACAGCCGTGGCCGGGGAGCTGTTTTTT. Amino acid sequence: CASSYGTAVAGELFF. V gene TRBV6-5 combines with J gene TRBJ2-2; TRBD1 matches 7 bases. The CDR3 length is 15 residues. From germline, CDR1 is MNHEY and CDR2 SVGAGI. V trimming: 2 bases; J trimming: 6 bases; junction bases outside the gene matches: 6.

This clone was counted many times. Other DNA sequences within the sample encode an identical CDR3. V usage is TRBV9 and J usage is TRBJ1-5; D uncertain. Trimming took 2 bases from V and 9 from J, leaving 15 bases between them. Germline CDR1 SGDLS, CDR2 YYNGEE. The CDR3 consists of 14 residues. The DNA of the CDR3 is TGTGCCAGCAGCGTCGTAGGAGATTCGGGGCCCCAGCATTTT. It yields the protein CASSVVGDSGPQHF.

The chain uses TRBV29-1 and TRBJ2-4; 12 bases match TRBD1. Germline V gives CDR1 SQVTM, CDR2 ANQGSEA. With V trimmed by 0 bases and J by 8 bases, 5 bases remained unmatched. The CDR3 loop spans 15 amino acids. CDR3 protein: CSVEEGQGAPDIQYF. Written as DNA, the CDR3 is TGCAGCGTTGAAGAGGGACAGGGGGCGCCGGACATTCAGTACTTC.

This chain uses TRBV27 with TRBJ1-5, with D hard to call. The germline V gene encodes CDR1 MNHEY and CDR2 SMNVEV (reference sequence). The V end lost 3 bases, the J end lost 1 base, and 10 bases lay between the germline ends. CDR3 length: 15 amino acids. CDR3 residues: CASSFSGRSNQPQHF. The CDR3 region has the DNA TGTGCCAGCAGTTTCTCCGGGAGAAGCAATCAGCCCCAGCATTTT.

The chain combines TRBV2 with TRBJ1-5; the match to TRBD1 covers 7 bases. Germline trimming cut 3 bases from V and 4 bases from J; bases unmatched to any gene: 3. There are 14 residues in the CDR3. Per germline, CDR1 SNHLY and CDR2 FYNNEI. CDR3 protein: CASSDLQGNQPQHF. In DNA, the CDR3 is TGTGCCAGCAGTGATTTACAGGGGAATCAGCCCCAGCATTTT. Complete variable domain (other parts from reference TRBV2 and TRBJ1-5): EPEVTQTPSHQVTQMGQEVILRCVPISNHLYFYWYRQILGQKVEFLVSFYNNEISEKSEIFDDQFSVERPDGSNFTLKIRSTKLEDSAMYFCASSDLQGNQPQHFGDGTRLSIL.

The count of this clone is one. The rearrangement uses TRBV27 and TRBJ1-2; TRBD1 aligns across 9 bases. The CDR3 has 16 residues. Germline CDR1 is MNHEY and CDR2 is SMNVEV (reference sequence). J gave up 3 bases and V 5 bases, and 10 bases lay outside the gene matches. The CDR3, as DNA: TGTGCCAGCAGTGTTCTTGGGGACAGGGAAGACTATGGCTACACCTTC. Its protein is CASSVLGDREDYGYTF.

The table lists this clone with a few counts. V gene TRBV7-2 combines with J gene TRBJ2-2; D is perhaps TRBD2 (5 bases). The CDR3 is 16 amino acids. Germline CDR1 is SGHTA and CDR2 is FQGNSA. V was clipped by 0 bases and J by 3 bases, with 11 bases between them. The CDR3 DNA reads as TGTGCCAGCAGCTTAGCGGCATGGCGGGACACCGGGGAGCTGTTTTTT. This encodes CASSLAAWRDTGELFF.